The sample holds a few counts of the clone carrying this TCR beta chain. Antigen specificity is unknown. The CDR3 consists of 14 residues. Trimming took 0 bases from V and 3 from J, leaving 9 bases between them. Germline V lookup: CDR1 DFQATT, CDR2 SNEGSKA (reference sequence). Carrying unique molecular identifiers, the cDNA also gained a universal primer site through template switching. In TCRdb, the 5' RACE reads were re-called with MiXCR into one record per CDR3 protein. The table has about 240,000 distinct CDR3 sequences, roughly 10% seen once. The entry originates in a study of identical twins. Study observations and caveats: For out-of-frame beta sequences, excess twin sharing was weaker. In zero-insertion analyses, partial confounding could arise from invariant MAIT and iNKT cells. The study drew conclusions from cross-sectional statistical analysis, not from following the same donors.

Sequenced: memory T cells sorted from blood. This clonotype originated in a man over 45 in good health. This chain uses TRBV20-1 with TRBJ1-5, with D uncertain. The CDR3 loop is CSARDYDANQPQHF. DNA for the CDR3: TGCAGTGCTAGAGATTATGACGCCAATCAGCCCCAGCATTTT.